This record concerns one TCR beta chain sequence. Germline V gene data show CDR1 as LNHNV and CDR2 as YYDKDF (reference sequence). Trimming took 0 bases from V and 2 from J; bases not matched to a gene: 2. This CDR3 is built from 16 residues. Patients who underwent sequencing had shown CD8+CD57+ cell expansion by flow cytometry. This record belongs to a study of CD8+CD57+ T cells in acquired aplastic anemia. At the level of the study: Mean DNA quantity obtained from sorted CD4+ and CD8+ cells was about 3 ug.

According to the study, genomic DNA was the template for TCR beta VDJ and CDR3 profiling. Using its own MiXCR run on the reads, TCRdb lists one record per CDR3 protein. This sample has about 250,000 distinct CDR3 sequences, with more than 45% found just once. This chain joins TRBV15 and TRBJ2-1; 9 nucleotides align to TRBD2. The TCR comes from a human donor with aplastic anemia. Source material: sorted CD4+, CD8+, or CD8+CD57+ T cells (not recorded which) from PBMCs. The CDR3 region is CATSRERGGAYNEQFF. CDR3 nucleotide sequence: TGTGCCACCAGCAGAGAGCGGGGGGGAGCCTACAATGAGCAGTTCTTC.